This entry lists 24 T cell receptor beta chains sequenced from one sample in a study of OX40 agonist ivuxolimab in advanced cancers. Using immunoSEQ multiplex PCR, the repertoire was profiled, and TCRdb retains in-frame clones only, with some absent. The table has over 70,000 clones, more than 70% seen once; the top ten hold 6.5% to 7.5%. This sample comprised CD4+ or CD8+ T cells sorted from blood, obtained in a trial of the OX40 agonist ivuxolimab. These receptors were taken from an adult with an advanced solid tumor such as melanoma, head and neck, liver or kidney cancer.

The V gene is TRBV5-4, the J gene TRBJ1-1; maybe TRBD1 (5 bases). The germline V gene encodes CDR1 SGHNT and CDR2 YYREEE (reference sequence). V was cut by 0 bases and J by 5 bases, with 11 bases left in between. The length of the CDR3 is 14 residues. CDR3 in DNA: TGTGCCAGCAGCTTGGTGGCAGGGTTTACTGAAGCTTTCTTT. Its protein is CASSLVAGFTEAFF. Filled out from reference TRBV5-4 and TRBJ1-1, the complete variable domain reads ETGVTQSPTHLIKTRGQQVTLRCSSQSGHNTVSWYQQALGQGPQFIFQYYREEENGRGNFPPRFSGLQFPNYSSELNVNALELDDSALYLCASSLVAGFTEAFFGQGTRLTVV.

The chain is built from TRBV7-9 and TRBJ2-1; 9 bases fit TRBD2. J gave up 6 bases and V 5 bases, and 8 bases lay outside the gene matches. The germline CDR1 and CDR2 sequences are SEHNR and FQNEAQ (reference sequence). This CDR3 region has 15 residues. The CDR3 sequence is CASSRGREGPNEQFF. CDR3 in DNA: TGTGCCAGCAGCCGGGGGCGGGAGGGCCCCAATGAGCAGTTCTTC.

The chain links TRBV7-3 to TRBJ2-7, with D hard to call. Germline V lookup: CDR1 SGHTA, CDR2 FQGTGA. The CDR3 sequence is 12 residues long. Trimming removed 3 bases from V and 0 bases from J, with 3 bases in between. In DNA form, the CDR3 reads TGTGCCAGCAGCTTCCGCTCCTACGAGCAGTACTTC. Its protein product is CASSFRSYEQYF.

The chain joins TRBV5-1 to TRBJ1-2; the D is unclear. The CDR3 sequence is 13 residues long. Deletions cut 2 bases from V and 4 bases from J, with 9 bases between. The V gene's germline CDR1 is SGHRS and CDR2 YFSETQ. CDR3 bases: TGCGCCAGCAGCTTCGACATCCCCTATGGCTACACCTTC. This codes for CASSFDIPYGYTF.

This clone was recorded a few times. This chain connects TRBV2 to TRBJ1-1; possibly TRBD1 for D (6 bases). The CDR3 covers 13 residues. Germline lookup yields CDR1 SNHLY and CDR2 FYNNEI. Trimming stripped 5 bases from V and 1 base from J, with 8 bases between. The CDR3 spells CASSLGQNTEAFF. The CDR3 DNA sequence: TGTGCCAGCAGTTTGGGACAGAACACTGAAGCTTTCTTT.

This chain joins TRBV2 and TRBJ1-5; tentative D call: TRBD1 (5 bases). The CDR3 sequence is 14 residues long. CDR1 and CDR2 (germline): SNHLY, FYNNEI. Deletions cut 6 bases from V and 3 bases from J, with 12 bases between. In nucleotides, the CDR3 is TGTGCCAGCAGCCCCACAGGAAACAATCAGCCCCAGCATTTT. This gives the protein CASSPTGNNQPQHF.

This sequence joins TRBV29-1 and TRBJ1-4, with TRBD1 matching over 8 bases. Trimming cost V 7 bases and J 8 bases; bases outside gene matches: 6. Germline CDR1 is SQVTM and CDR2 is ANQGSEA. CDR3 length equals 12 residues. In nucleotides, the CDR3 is TGCAGCGCCGTAGACAGGGGCGAAAAACTGTTTTTT. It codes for CSAVDRGEKLFF.

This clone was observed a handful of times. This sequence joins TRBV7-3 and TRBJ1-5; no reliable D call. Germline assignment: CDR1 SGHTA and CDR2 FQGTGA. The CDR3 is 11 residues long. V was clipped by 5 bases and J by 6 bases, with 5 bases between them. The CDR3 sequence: CASSPIQPQHF. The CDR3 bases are TGTGCCAGCAGCCCCATTCAGCCCCAGCATTTT.

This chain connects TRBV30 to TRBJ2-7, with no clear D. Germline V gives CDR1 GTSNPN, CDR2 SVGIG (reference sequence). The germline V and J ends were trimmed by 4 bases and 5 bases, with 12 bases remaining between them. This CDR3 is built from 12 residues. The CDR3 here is CAWTPGRDEQYF. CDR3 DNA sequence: TGTGCCTGGACCCCCGGTAGGGACGAGCAGTACTTC.

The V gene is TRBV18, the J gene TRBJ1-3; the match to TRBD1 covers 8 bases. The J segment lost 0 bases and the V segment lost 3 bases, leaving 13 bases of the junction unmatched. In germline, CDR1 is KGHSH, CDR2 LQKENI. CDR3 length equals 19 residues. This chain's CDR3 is CASSPTGTGGGSSGNTIYF. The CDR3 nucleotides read TGTGCCAGCTCACCTACCGGGACAGGAGGTGGTAGCTCTGGAAACACCATATATTTT.

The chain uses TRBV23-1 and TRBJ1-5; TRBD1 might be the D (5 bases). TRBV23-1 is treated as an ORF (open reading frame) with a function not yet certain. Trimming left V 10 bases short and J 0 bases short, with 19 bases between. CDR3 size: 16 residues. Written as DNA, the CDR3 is TGCGCCATCAAGTGGGGGGACGGGTATAGCAATCAGCCCCAGCATTTT. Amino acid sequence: CAIKWGDGYSNQPQHF.

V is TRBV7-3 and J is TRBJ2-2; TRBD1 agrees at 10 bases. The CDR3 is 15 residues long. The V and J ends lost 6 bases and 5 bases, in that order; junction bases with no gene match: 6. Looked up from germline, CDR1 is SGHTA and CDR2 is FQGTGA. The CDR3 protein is CASRPPGQGTGELFF. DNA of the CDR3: TGTGCCAGCAGACCCCCGGGACAGGGGACCGGGGAGCTGTTTTTT.

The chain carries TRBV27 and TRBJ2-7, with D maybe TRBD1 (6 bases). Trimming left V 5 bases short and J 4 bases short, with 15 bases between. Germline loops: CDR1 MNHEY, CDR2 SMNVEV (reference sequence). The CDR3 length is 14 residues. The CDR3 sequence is CASSMDSSGYEQYF. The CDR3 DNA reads TGTGCCAGCAGTATGGACAGTAGTGGGTACGAGCAGTACTTC.

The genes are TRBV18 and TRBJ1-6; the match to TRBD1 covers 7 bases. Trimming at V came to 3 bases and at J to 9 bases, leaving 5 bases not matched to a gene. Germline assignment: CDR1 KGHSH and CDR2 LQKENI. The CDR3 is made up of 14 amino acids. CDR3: CASSPDRVGSPLHF. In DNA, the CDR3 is TGTGCCAGCTCACCCGACAGGGTCGGTTCACCCCTCCACTTT.

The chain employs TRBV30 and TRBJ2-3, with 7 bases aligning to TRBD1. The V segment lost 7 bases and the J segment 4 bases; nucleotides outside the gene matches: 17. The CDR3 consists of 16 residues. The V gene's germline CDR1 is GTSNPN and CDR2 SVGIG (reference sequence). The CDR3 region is CAFGRDSLYPPDTQYF. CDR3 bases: TGTGCCTTCGGTAGGGACAGCCTTTATCCCCCAGATACGCAGTATTTT. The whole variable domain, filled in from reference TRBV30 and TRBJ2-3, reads SQTIHQWPATLVQPVGSPLSLECTVEGTSNPNLYWYRQAAGRGLQLLFYSVGIGQISSEVPQNLSASRPQDRQFILSSKKLLLSDSGFYLCAFGRDSLYPPDTQYFGPGTRLTVL.

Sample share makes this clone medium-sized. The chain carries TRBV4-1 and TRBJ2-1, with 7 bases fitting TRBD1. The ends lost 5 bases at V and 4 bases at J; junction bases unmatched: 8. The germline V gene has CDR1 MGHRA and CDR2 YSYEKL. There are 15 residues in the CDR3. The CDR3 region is CASSSILGQYNEQFF. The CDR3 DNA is TGCGCCAGCAGCTCCATCTTGGGACAGTACAATGAGCAGTTCTTC.

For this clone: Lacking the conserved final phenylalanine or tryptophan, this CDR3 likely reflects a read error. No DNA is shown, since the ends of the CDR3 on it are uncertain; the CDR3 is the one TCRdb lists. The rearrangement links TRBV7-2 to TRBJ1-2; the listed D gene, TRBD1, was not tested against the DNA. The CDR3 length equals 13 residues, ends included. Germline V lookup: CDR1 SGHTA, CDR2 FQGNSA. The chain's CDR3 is CASSSLPGDRLLP.

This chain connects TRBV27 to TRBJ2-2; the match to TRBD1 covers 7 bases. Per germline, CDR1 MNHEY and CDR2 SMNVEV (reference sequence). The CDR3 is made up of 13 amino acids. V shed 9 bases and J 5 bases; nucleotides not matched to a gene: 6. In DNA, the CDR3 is TGTGCCAGTTGGACCAGGGGGACCGGGGAGCTGTTTTTT. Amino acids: CASWTRGTGELFF.

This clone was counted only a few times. CDR3 loop: CASSWSMYEQYF. CDR3 nucleotides: TGTGCCAGCAGCTGGTCGATGTACGAGCAGTACTTC. V and J are TRBV14 and TRBJ2-7; no firm D call. Trimming left V 5 bases short and J 4 bases short, with 9 bases between. The CDR3 is 12 residues long. Germline CDR1 reads SGHDN; CDR2 reads FVKESK.

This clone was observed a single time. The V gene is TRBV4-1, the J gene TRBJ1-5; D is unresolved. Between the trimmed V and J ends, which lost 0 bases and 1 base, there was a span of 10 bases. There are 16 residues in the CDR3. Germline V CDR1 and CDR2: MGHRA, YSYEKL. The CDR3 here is CASSQENVWSNQPQHF. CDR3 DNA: TGCGCCAGCAGCCAAGAAAACGTATGGAGCAATCAGCCCCAGCATTTT.

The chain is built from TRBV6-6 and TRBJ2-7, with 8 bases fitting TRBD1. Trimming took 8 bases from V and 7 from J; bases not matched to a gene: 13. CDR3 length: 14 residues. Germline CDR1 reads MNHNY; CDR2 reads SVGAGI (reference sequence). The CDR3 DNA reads TGTGCCAGCCCCAAGAAGGGACAGGAGGAAGAGCAGTACTTC. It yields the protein CASPKKGQEEEQYF.

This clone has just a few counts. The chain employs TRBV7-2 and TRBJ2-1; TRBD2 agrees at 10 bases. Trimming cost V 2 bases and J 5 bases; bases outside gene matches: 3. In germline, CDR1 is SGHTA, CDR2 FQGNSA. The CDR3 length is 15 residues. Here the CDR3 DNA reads TGTGCCAGCAGCTTAACTAGCGGGACGCACAATGAGCAGTTCTTC. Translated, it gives CASSLTSGTHNEQFF.

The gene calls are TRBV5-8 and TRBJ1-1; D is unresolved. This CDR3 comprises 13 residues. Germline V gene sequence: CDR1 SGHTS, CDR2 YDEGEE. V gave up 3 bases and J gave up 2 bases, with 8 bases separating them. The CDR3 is CASSSGPNTEAFF. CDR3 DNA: TGTGCCAGCAGCTCGGGCCCTAACACTGAAGCTTTCTTT.

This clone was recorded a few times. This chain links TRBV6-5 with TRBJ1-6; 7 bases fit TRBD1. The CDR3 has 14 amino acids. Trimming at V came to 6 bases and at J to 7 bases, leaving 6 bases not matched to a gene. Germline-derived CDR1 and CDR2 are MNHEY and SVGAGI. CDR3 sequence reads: CASRSTGKNSPLHF. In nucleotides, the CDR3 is TGTGCCAGCAGGTCGACAGGGAAGAATTCACCCCTCCACTTT.